The 21 T cell receptor beta chains below were found in one sample sequenced in a study of blood T cell repertoires in COVID-19. Clones were read by immunoSEQ multiplex PCR, and TCRdb kept only the in-frame ones, dropping some. There are 250,000 to 350,000 clones in the sample; approximately 90% occur only once, and 2.2% lies in the top ten. The sample was peripheral blood. These receptors all come from a woman aged 45 to 65 who had recovered from COVID-19.

The chain joins TRBV29-1 to TRBJ2-5, with D uncertain. V lost 2 bases, J lost 4 bases, and 8 bases lay in between. This CDR3 is 12 amino acids long. Germline lookup yields CDR1 SQVTM and CDR2 ANQGSEA. CDR3 bases: TGCAGCGTTGAATCGTCCGGAGAGACCCAGTACTTC. This gives the protein CSVESSGETQYF.

V usage is TRBV18 and J usage is TRBJ1-5, with D perhaps matching TRBD1 (6 bases). The CDR3 consists of 13 residues. Germline CDR1 reads KGHSH; CDR2 reads LQKENI. V was pared by 2 bases and J by 10 bases, with 12 bases between. In DNA form, the CDR3 reads TGTGCCAGCTCACCAGAGGGTGGGACACCCCAGCATTTT. Protein: CASSPEGGTPQHF.

This clone showed up just a few times. This chain connects TRBV25-1 to TRBJ2-7; tentatively, D is TRBD1 (5 bases). There are 13 residues in the CDR3. Germline-derived CDR1 and CDR2 are MGHDK and SYGVNS. V was cut by 8 bases and J by 3 bases, with 14 bases left in between. In DNA, the CDR3 is TGTGCCAGCCCATTTCCGGACAACTACGAGCAGTACTTC. Amino acid sequence: CASPFPDNYEQYF.

This chain links TRBV19 with TRBJ1-1; TRBD1 might be the D (6 bases). The CDR3 consists of 13 residues. Looked up from germline, CDR1 is LNHDA and CDR2 is SQIVND (reference sequence). Trimming took off 4 bases at V and 4 bases at J, with 10 bases between the two ends. For the CDR3, the DNA is TGTGCCAGTAGTAAAACAGGGAGCACTGAAGCTTTCTTT. This encodes CASSKTGSTEAFF.

This clone was observed a single time. This chain uses TRBV13 with TRBJ1-1, with D maybe TRBD1 (5 bases). V was cut by 4 bases and J by 2 bases, with 14 bases left in between. Germline values: CDR1 PRHDT, CDR2 FYEKMQ (reference sequence). The CDR3 extends over 15 amino acids. This CDR3 reads CASSSRQRFNTEAFF. The CDR3 DNA is TGTGCCAGCAGCTCCCGACAGAGATTTAACACTGAAGCTTTCTTT. Looking up the rest from reference TRBV13 and TRBJ1-1 gives the full variable domain: AAGVIQSPRHLIKEKRETATLKCYPIPRHDTVYWYQQGPGQDPQFLISFYEKMQSDKGSIPDRFSAQQFSDYHSELNMSSLELGDSALYFCASSSRQRFNTEAFFGQGTRLTVV.

The chain is built from TRBV13 and TRBJ2-3, with 8 bases matching TRBD1. The V and J ends lost 5 bases and 4 bases, in that order; junction bases with no gene match: 11. The CDR3 has 16 amino acids. Germline V gene sequence: CDR1 PRHDT, CDR2 FYEKMQ (reference sequence). The CDR3 loop is CASSPESGQGADTQYF. The CDR3 coding sequence is TGTGCCAGCAGCCCCGAGTCCGGACAGGGCGCAGATACGCAGTATTTT.

This chain connects TRBV6-5 to TRBJ2-4, with a tentative D call TRBD1 (5 bases). This CDR3 is built from 14 residues. The germline V gene encodes CDR1 MNHEY and CDR2 SVGAGI. V lost 8 bases to trimming and J lost 5 bases, with 16 bases between them. The CDR3 coding sequence is TGTGCCAGCCACCATCCAGGGATCCAAAACATTCAGTACTTC. Residues: CASHHPGIQNIQYF.

DNA for the CDR3: TGTGCCAGTAGTCCATGGGGACAGGAAAGAGCTGATGAGCAGTTCTTC. Encoded protein: CASSPWGQERADEQFF. The chain carries TRBV19 and TRBJ2-1; 8 nucleotides match TRBD1. Germline CDR1 is LNHDA and CDR2 is SQIVND (reference sequence). With 5 bases clipped from V and 8 bases from J, the junction kept 14 bases outside the gene matches. This CDR3 contains 16 residues. Complete variable domain (other parts from reference TRBV19 and TRBJ2-1): DGGITQSPKYLFRKEGQNVTLSCEQNLNHDAMYWYRQDPGQGLRLIYYSQIVNDFQKGDIAEGYSVSREKKESFPLTVTSAQKNPTAFYLCASSPWGQERADEQFFGPGTRLTVL.

The chain couples TRBV30 to TRBJ2-7, with 8 bases lining up with TRBD1. Germline V CDR1 and CDR2: GTSNPN, SVGIG (reference sequence). The CDR3 has 13 amino acids. J lost 6 bases, V lost 0 bases, and 4 bases had no gene match. The DNA of the CDR3 is TGTGCCTGGAGTGTAGACAGGGGCGGCGAGCAGTACTTC. This encodes CAWSVDRGGEQYF. The full variable domain, completed using reference TRBV30 and TRBJ2-7, is SQTIHQWPATLVQPVGSPLSLECTVEGTSNPNLYWYRQAAGRGLQLLFYSVGIGQISSEVPQNLSASRPQDRQFILSSKKLLLSDSGFYLCAWSVDRGGEQYFGPGTRLTVT.

This chain connects TRBV7-9 to TRBJ1-1, with D perhaps matching TRBD1 (5 bases). This CDR3 is built from 14 residues. The germline gives CDR1 SEHNR, CDR2 FQNEAQ (reference sequence). The V end was cut by 4 bases, the J end by 5 bases, with 14 bases between. This CDR3 is CASSSDSGGTEAFF. DNA for the CDR3: TGTGCCAGCAGCTCTGACAGCGGGGGGACTGAAGCTTTCTTT.

The table lists this clone with a few counts. This chain uses TRBV11-2 with TRBJ1-1; unclear D gene. Germline V gene sequence: CDR1 SGHAT, CDR2 FQNNGV. The CDR3 spans 14 residues. V dropped 5 bases and J dropped 5 bases, with 15 bases sitting between them. The CDR3 region is CASSIPGIGTEAFF. The CDR3 DNA follows: TGTGCCAGCAGCATCCCGGGGATAGGGACTGAAGCTTTCTTT. The variable domain in full, with the rest retrieved from reference TRBV11-2 and TRBJ1-1, is EAGVAQSPRYKIIEKRQSVAFWCNPISGHATLYWYQQILGQGPKLLIQFQNNGVVDDSQLPKDRFSAERLKGVDSTLKIQPAKLEDSAVYLCASSIPGIGTEAFFGQGTRLTVV.

The V call is TRBV6-1, the J call TRBJ2-7; D gene ambiguous. Trimming left V 2 bases short and J 2 bases short, with 13 bases between. Germline CDR1 MNHNS, CDR2 SASEGT. The CDR3 extends over 15 amino acids. As DNA, the CDR3 is TGTGCCAGCAGTGAAAGATTTCGGTCTACCTACGAGCAGTACTTC. This encodes CASSERFRSTYEQYF.

This chain links TRBV11-2 with TRBJ2-1; 8 bases match TRBD1. J lost 10 bases, V lost 4 bases, and 3 bases had no gene match. The germline CDR1 and CDR2 sequences are SGHAT and FQNNGV. CDR3 length: 12 amino acids. The CDR3 here is CASSSSGGEQFF. In DNA form, the CDR3 reads TGTGCCAGCAGCTCGTCAGGGGGCGAGCAGTTCTTC.

The J gene is TRBJ1-4, the V gene TRBV28; TRBD1 matches at 9 bases. The CDR3 runs to 16 residues. Germline values: CDR1 MDHEN, CDR2 SYDVKM. The J segment lost 0 bases and the V segment lost 6 bases, leaving 5 bases of the junction unmatched. The DNA of the CDR3 is TGTGCCAGCAGCTCGGGACAGGGCGCAACTAATGAAAAACTGTTTTTT. Amino acid sequence: CASSSGQGATNEKLFF.

This clone was counted between two and nine times. The V call is TRBV6-5, the J call TRBJ1-1; D is perhaps TRBD1 (5 bases). The length of the CDR3 is 14 residues. V shed 6 bases and J shed 0 bases, with 11 bases lying between them. Germline loops: CDR1 MNHEY, CDR2 SVGAGI. The CDR3 nucleotides read TGTGCCAGCAGCTCTCAGGGAATGAACACTGAAGCTTTCTTT. Protein product: CASSSQGMNTEAFF.

The V gene is TRBV6-5, the J gene TRBJ1-1, with D tentatively TRBD1 (5 bases). The CDR3 extends over 15 amino acids. Germline V lookup: CDR1 MNHEY, CDR2 SVGAGI. V lost 6 bases, J lost 5 bases, and 19 bases lay in between. The CDR3 DNA reads TGTGCCAGCAGCCCCTCGGGGCGGGGTAGGACTGAAGCTTTCTTT. It codes for CASSPSGRGRTEAFF.

CDR3 in amino acids: CASSPEGARQETQYF. CDR3 coding DNA: TGTGCCAGCTCACCCGAGGGGGCCAGGCAAGAGACCCAGTACTTC. The chain employs TRBV18 and TRBJ2-5; 7 positions agree with TRBD1. CDR1 and CDR2 from the germline V gene are KGHSH and LQKENI. The CDR3 has 15 amino acids. V shed 3 bases and J 2 bases; nucleotides not matched to a gene: 6.

This clone has just one count. This chain links TRBV19 with TRBJ1-2; 8 bases map to TRBD1. There are 14 residues in the CDR3. Germline values: CDR1 LNHDA, CDR2 SQIVND (reference sequence). Trimming cost V 3 bases and J 7 bases; bases outside gene matches: 7. The chain's CDR3 is CASSIDRGTGGYTF. The CDR3 DNA reads as TGTGCCAGTAGTATTGACAGGGGAACTGGTGGCTACACCTTC.

The V call is TRBV14, the J call TRBJ2-5, with no clear D. Germline V gives CDR1 SGHDN, CDR2 FVKESK. V shed 3 bases and J shed 2 bases, with 4 bases lying between them. This CDR3 has 12 residues. The CDR3 nucleotides read TGTGCCAGCAGCCATCCGCAAGAGACCCAGTACTTC. Translating it yields CASSHPQETQYF.

The rearrangement links TRBV7-3 to TRBJ2-1; 7 bases fit TRBD2. Germline values: CDR1 SGHTA, CDR2 FQGTGA. The junction had 11 bases not matched to a gene; V was cut back by 6 bases and J by 9 bases. This CDR3 region has 14 residues. CDR3 amino acids: CASSGGRIRSEQFF. CDR3 nucleotides: TGTGCCAGCAGTGGCGGGAGAATTAGGAGTGAGCAGTTCTTC.

V and J are TRBV6-5 and TRBJ2-7; no reliable D call. V dropped 3 bases and J dropped 5 bases, with 11 bases sitting between them. Germline CDR1 reads MNHEY; CDR2 reads SVGAGI. The CDR3 runs to 13 residues. CDR3 nucleotide sequence: TGTGCCAGCAGTTATTCCCTTGTAGACGAGCAGTACTTC. Translating gives CASSYSLVDEQYF.